Below are 13 T cell receptor beta chains sequenced from a single sample in a study of blood T cell repertoires in COVID-19. Measured with immunoSEQ multiplex PCR; TCRdb has only the in-frame clones, and not every one. In the table there are around 130,000 clones, approximately 83% of which are singletons. The sequencing sample was made of peripheral blood. Source of these receptors: a man aged 35 to 55 with active or convalescent COVID-19.

This clone was seen only once. V and J are TRBV11-2 and TRBJ1-3; D is unresolved. CDR1 and CDR2 from the germline V gene are SGHAT and FQNNGV. The CDR3 loop spans 14 amino acids. Between the trimmed V and J ends, which lost 2 bases and 0 bases, there was a span of 5 bases. In DNA, the CDR3 is TGTGCCAGCAGCTTAACAGACTCTGGAAACACCATATATTTT. Protein: CASSLTDSGNTIYF.

J is TRBJ2-5 and V is TRBV29-1, with TRBD2 matching over 12 bases. V was clipped by 4 bases and J by 2 bases; unmatched bases: 17. Germline V gene sequence: CDR1 SQVTM, CDR2 ANQGSEA. The CDR3 consists of 19 residues. The CDR3 bases are TGCAGCGTTGCCCAATGGGCTAGCGGGGGGGCCGGGATTCAAGAGACCCAGTACTTC. As protein: CSVAQWASGGAGIQETQYF.

V is TRBV6-5 and J is TRBJ1-5; TRBD1 might be the D (5 bases). CDR1 MNHEY and CDR2 SVGAGI come from the germline V gene. This CDR3 region has 13 residues. Trimming removed 11 bases from V and 4 bases from J, with 15 bases in between. CDR3 in DNA: TGTGCCGGGCGGACGGGGGGGAATCAGCCCCAGCATTTT. Residues: CAGRTGGNQPQHF.

This chain links TRBV10-3 with TRBJ2-3; a weak D match, TRBD1 (7 bases). This CDR3 has 17 residues. V was cut by 0 bases and J by 0 bases, with 13 bases left in between. The V gene's germline CDR1 is ENHRY and CDR2 SYGVKD. The CDR3 bases are TGTGCCATCAGTGAGTCCAGGGGGGCCCCTAGCACAGATACGCAGTATTTT. It yields the protein CAISESRGAPSTDTQYF.

The chain is built from TRBV7-4 and TRBJ2-7, with 9 bases lining up with TRBD1. J was trimmed by 4 bases and V by 1 base; bases with no gene match: 8. Germline CDR1 reads SGHVT; CDR2 reads SQSDAQ. The CDR3 has 16 amino acids. The CDR3 is CASSLVGTGRPYEQYF. DNA for the CDR3: TGTGCCAGCAGCTTAGTTGGGACAGGGCGCCCATACGAGCAGTACTTC.

The chain is built from TRBV11-3 and TRBJ2-7, with TRBD2 as a possible D gene (5 bases). Germline CDR1 reads SGHNT; CDR2 reads YENEEA. The CDR3 contains 12 residues. The V end lost 0 bases, the J end lost 5 bases, and 5 bases lay between the germline ends. In DNA form, the CDR3 reads TGTGCCAGCAGCTTAGACGGGAACGAGCAGTACTTC. Translated: CASSLDGNEQYF.

CDR3 amino acids: CASSHGTENGYTF. CDR3 DNA sequence: TGTGCCAGCAGCCATGGGACAGAAAATGGCTACACCTTC. The chain recombines TRBV5-6 with TRBJ1-2; 7 nucleotides agree with TRBD1. Per the germline V gene, CDR1 is SGHDT and CDR2 is YYEEEE. V gave up 4 bases and J gave up 6 bases; unmatched junction bases: 6. The CDR3 runs to 13 residues. The full variable domain, completed using reference TRBV5-6 and TRBJ1-2, is DAGVTQSPTHLIKTRGQQVTLRCSPKSGHDTVSWYQQALGQGPQFIFQYYEEEERQRGNFPDRFSGHQFPNYSSELNVNALLLGDSALYLCASSHGTENGYTFGSGTRLTVV.

The chain recombines TRBV12-3 or TRBV12-4 with TRBJ1-1; D unclear. Trimming cost V 2 bases and J 1 base, with 5 bases left between them. The CDR3 contains 13 residues. The CDR3 DNA is TGTGCCAGCAGTTTAAACAGGAACACTGAAGCTTTCTTT. The encoded protein is CASSLNRNTEAFF.

This clone was detected once. The chain combines TRBV29-1 with TRBJ2-5; TRBD2 matches at 10 bases. Germline CDR1 and CDR2: SQVTM and ANQGSEA. The junction had 9 bases not matched to a gene; V was cut back by 7 bases and J by 1 base. CDR3 length: 15 residues. The CDR3 protein is CSARQASGGQETQYF. CDR3 sequence (DNA): TGCAGCGCCCGGCAGGCTAGCGGGGGCCAAGAGACCCAGTACTTC.

This chain uses TRBV30 with TRBJ2-7; D possibly corresponds to TRBD1 (5 bases). The germline V gene has CDR1 GTSNPN and CDR2 SVGIG (reference sequence). The CDR3 loop spans 15 amino acids. The germline V and J ends were trimmed by 1 base and 5 bases, with 18 bases remaining between them. CDR3 protein: CAWSGATRVENEQYF. The CDR3 bases are TGTGCCTGGAGTGGGGCCACCAGGGTGGAAAACGAGCAGTACTTC.

The CDR3 region is CASSLGRGDNQPQHF. CDR3 nucleotide sequence: TGTGCCAGCAGCTTAGGACGCGGGGACAATCAGCCCCAGCATTTT. V is TRBV7-2 and J is TRBJ1-5; D unclear. Germline V gene data show CDR1 as SGHTA and CDR2 as FQGNSA. Trimming removed 1 base from V and 3 bases from J, with 10 bases in between. The CDR3 covers 15 residues.

This chain uses TRBV14 with TRBJ2-1; the D gene is possibly TRBD1 (6 bases). V was cut by 2 bases and J by 4 bases, with 12 bases left in between. CDR3 size: 15 residues. Germline V lookup: CDR1 SGHDN, CDR2 FVKESK. CDR3 sequence (DNA): TGTGCCAGCAGCCAAAGCCAACAGGGATACAATGAGCAGTTCTTC. This translates into CASSQSQQGYNEQFF.

V and J are TRBV5-1 and TRBJ2-7; D gene ambiguous. Germline CDR1 is SGHRS and CDR2 is YFSETQ. Trimming left V 2 bases short and J 7 bases short, with 10 bases between. This CDR3 region has 12 residues. The CDR3 loop is CASSFGGREQYF. The CDR3 DNA reads TGCGCCAGCAGCTTTGGCGGAAGGGAGCAGTACTTC.